This is a list of T cell receptor beta chains from one sample in a study of blood T cell repertoires in COVID-19. Assay used: immunoSEQ multiplex PCR; TCRdb lists only in-frame clones, some missing. The sample yields nearly 200,000 clones, around 84% seen once. The source material was peripheral blood. The receptors stem from a human donor in a cohort sampled during active COVID-19. The CDR3 runs from the conserved cysteine through the conserved F or W. The D gene is left open where the match is weak. Not every row has a clone size; where given, it reads once, few, many or a size class.

CDR3 DNA | CDR3 protein | V gene | clone size | D gene | J gene
TGTGCCAGCCGCAAGACAGTAAACACTGAAGCTTTCTTT | CASRKTVNTEAFF | TRBV6-5 | . | . | TRBJ1-1
TGTGCCAGCAGCTTAGCCACACCCGGGACAGGACTCTACAATGAGCAGTTCTTC | CASSLATPGTGLYNEQFF | TRBV13 | . | TRBD1 | TRBJ2-1
TGTGCCAGTAGTATAGATCGGCCCGGACAGGGTATGGGCACAGATACGCAGTATTTT | CASSIDRPGQGMGTDTQYF | TRBV19 | . | TRBD1 | TRBJ2-3
TGCAGCGTGGATAGCGGGACCCGCACAGATACGCAGTATTTT | CSVDSGTRTDTQYF | TRBV29-1 | . | TRBD2 | TRBJ2-3
TGTGCCAGCACCTCGGGACAGGGATATGAGCAGTTCTTC | CASTSGQGYEQFF | TRBV6-5 | once | TRBD1 | TRBJ2-1
TGTGCCAGCAGTGAGCGGAACTACGAGCAGTACTTC | CASSERNYEQYF | TRBV2 | . | . | TRBJ2-7
TGTGCCAGCACTGGTAGCGGGAGGGCCGGGCCCTACGAGCAGTACTTC | CASTGSGRAGPYEQYF | TRBV2 | few | TRBD2 | TRBJ2-7
TGTGCCAGCAGCCCGATTGCGGGGGGGTACACTGAAGCTTTCTTT | CASSPIAGGYTEAFF | TRBV7-9 | . | . | TRBJ1-1
TGTGCCAGCAGTTTAGGACTCGGGGGACAGGGTAATGAAAAACTGTTTTTT | CASSLGLGGQGNEKLFF | TRBV28 | . | TRBD1 | TRBJ1-4
TGTGCCAGCAGTTCTCTAGCGGGGGGCCGCACAGATACGCAGTATTTT | CASSSLAGGRTDTQYF | TRBV6-5 | . | TRBD2 | TRBJ2-3
TGCGCCAGCAGCTCCAGACAGGGGGGTACCGGGGAGCTGTTTTTT | CASSSRQGGTGELFF | TRBV5-1 | . | TRBD1 | TRBJ2-2
TGCAGCGTTTCCTCCGGACAGGGTTTCTCCTACGAGCAGTACTTC | CSVSSGQGFSYEQYF | TRBV29-1 | . | TRBD1 | TRBJ2-7
TGTGCCAGCAGCTTAGTAGGCCCCGGGGGACTTAGCAATCAGCCCCAGCATTTT | CASSLVGPGGLSNQPQHF | TRBV7-2 | . | . | TRBJ1-5
TGTGCCAGCAGCTTAGCAGCTAGCGGGAGTTCCTACGAGCAGTACTTC | CASSLAASGSSYEQYF | TRBV28 | many | TRBD2 | TRBJ2-7
TGTGCCAGCAGCATAGAGACAGGATCTAGCAATCAGCCCCAGCATTTT | CASSIETGSSNQPQHF | TRBV7-9 | . | . | TRBJ1-5
TGTGCCACCACGCGGGCGGGCACCGGGGAGCTGTTTTTT | CATTRAGTGELFF | TRBV24-1 | . | . | TRBJ2-2